This T cell receptor (beta chain) was identified in a study of T cells after posttransplantation cyclophosphamide. Study results and limitations: TRB overlap between skin or GI tissue T cells and blood was limited. Later blood repertoires were often dominated by clones from the donor CD8+ memory compartment.

Repertoires were generated with immunoSEQ multiplex PCR, while TCRdb's copy carries only in-frame clones and drops some. This repertoire holds tens of thousands of clones, and none appear only once. This clone was detected ten times or more. What it binds is not known. Germline loops: CDR1 SGDLS, CDR2 YYNGEE. The length of the CDR3 is 16 residues. Trimming at V came to 0 bases and at J to 0 bases, leaving 4 bases not matched to a gene. Peripheral blood was collected from the related graft donor on the marrow donation day. The chain employs TRBV9 and TRBJ2-3; 7 positions agree with TRBD2. The TCR was taken from a middle-aged man in good health, CMV-negative, and a related stem cell transplant donor. Sequencing was performed on PBMCs. The CDR3 DNA follows: TGTGCCAGCAGCGTAGTCTCGCGGGGGAGCACAGATACGCAGTATTTT. Translating it yields CASSVVSRGSTDTQYF. Combining the CDR3 with reference TRBV9 and TRBJ2-3 gives the whole variable domain DSGVTQTPKHLITATGQRVTLRCSPRSGDLSVYWYQQSLDQGLQFLIQYYNGEERAKGNILERFSAQQFPDLHSELNLSSLELGDSALYFCASSVVSRGSTDTQYFGPGTRLTVL.